This T cell receptor (beta chain) was profiled in a study of CD8 T cells in ankylosing spondylitis. Looked up from germline, CDR1 is DFQATT and CDR2 is SNEGSKA (reference sequence). CDR3 length: 16 residues. V lost 6 bases and J lost 0; bases outside the gene matches: 12. TCRdb processed the 5' RACE reads anew with MiXCR; each CDR3 protein has one entry. The sample has around 99,000 distinct CDR3 sequences, about 9% seen once. At least ten counts were recorded for this clonotype. The source of this sequence is a male donor with ankylosing spondylitis or in good health (not recorded which). The sequencing input was blood, either unsorted or a sorted T cell fraction (not recorded which). The chain couples TRBV20-1 to TRBJ2-3; 7 bases are shared with TRBD2. In DNA, the CDR3 is TGCAGTGCGCTAAATTTAGCGGGCCTTAGCACAGATACGCAGTATTTT. It encodes CSALNLAGLSTDTQYF.